This T cell receptor (beta chain) was obtained from a study of early T cells in non-severe SARS-CoV-2 infection. A single record per CDR3 protein comes from TCRdb applying MiXCR to the 5' RACE reads. The sample lists roughly 80,000 distinct CDR3 sequences; about 10% were seen once. This clonotype was seen repeatedly, ten times or more. This clonotype was sampled from an adult who was a healthcare worker with PCR-confirmed SARS-CoV-2 infection or an uninfected control (not recorded which). This sample comprised whole blood, obtained at baseline.

CDR3 region: CASSLRQGGTEAFF. The CDR3 DNA is TGTGCCAGCAGCCTGAGACAGGGAGGCACTGAAGCTTTCTTT. This sequence joins TRBV11-2 and TRBJ1-1, with 7 bases lining up with TRBD1. The germline CDR1 and CDR2 sequences are SGHAT and FQNNGV. J was trimmed by 4 bases and V by 5 bases; bases with no gene match: 7. The CDR3 has 14 amino acids.